One T cell receptor beta chain is described in this entry. This clone was counted between two and nine times. Its antigen specificity is not known. Base qualities are not at hand, and no much larger clone is one base apart. This entry comes from a study of T cells after posttransplantation cyclophosphamide (TCRdb year 2016). Regarding the research as a whole: T cell repertoire reconstitution was tracked by TRB sequencing after myeloablative bone marrow transplantation in which posttransplantation cyclophosphamide was used as GVHD prophylaxis. Samples from 35 PTCy-treated patients and approximately 16 related bone marrow donors of those patients were subjected to antigen receptor sequencing. Blood from all 30 or so PTCy patients who had 1-year posttransplant specimens underwent TRB sequencing. In 3 patients, TRB sequencing was also performed on up to roughly 3 more blood samples taken 2 to 5.2 years after transplant, and in a handful of patients, pretransplant blood was also TRB-sequenced. Because TRA and TRB clonality correlated tightly in roughly ten samples, later TCR analyses were limited to TRB. Public TRB sequences were searched against a database of over 3,600 sequences associated with responses to pathogens, tumor antigens, self-antigens and alloantigens. Paper-wide results and their limitations: Across roughly 49 patients, TRB clonality was highly associated with recipient CMV seropositivity and CMV reactivation, and diversity in PTCy patients was similar to diversity in CNI/methotrexate controls. The TRB repertoires of T cells infiltrating skin or the GI tract showed only limited overlap with the TRB repertoires found in blood. Donor-recipient similarity was low at 1-2 months but rose over the first year, and later blood repertoires were often dominated by donor CD8+ memory clones.

PTCy-treated patients came from a prospective multi-institutional clinical trial. Mononuclear cells from peripheral blood and bone marrow were separated by Ficoll-Hypaque density centrifugation and then cryopreserved. Genomic DNA was the input for TRB sequencing, which was run either with the immunoSEQ assay at survey resolution or with the hsTCRB kit. For the original study's pipeline: The immunoSEQ software handled the initial read processing, while the LymphoSeq R package was used for the repertoire analyses. Clonality was computed as 1 minus normalized Shannon entropy; Gini coefficient was also calculated for each TRB dataset. Phenotypes of unsorted samples were inferred by mapping TRB sequences from sorted subsets of the recipient or donor onto the same recipient's unsorted samples. As stored in TCRdb, this immuneACCESS dataset retains in-frame rearrangements with V and J assigned. A fraction of the clones does not appear; measured against another copy, unresolved V genes explain less than half of the discrepancy, and the remainder lacks a known reason. V and J calls plus clone size are reproduced from that table; the DNA served to infer D and trimming. The sample yields approximately 32,000 clones; about 87% were counted once. The ten biggest clones cover just under 15% of the sample.

Sequences were obtained from PBMCs. The TCR originated in a woman aged 40 to 55 with a blood cancer, CMV-positive, and with a related stem cell donor.

The encoded CDR3 is CASSLSGGGAAYNEQFF. The nucleotides are TGTGCCAGCAGCTTAAGTGGCGGGGGGGCCGCCTACAATGAGCAGTTCTTC. The sequence joins TRBV7-3 to TRBJ2-1; the junction holds 9 bases that match TRBD2. Sequences SGHTA (CDR1) and FQGTGA (CDR2) are obtained from the germline V gene. Germline trimming: 1 base from V, 2 bases from J; junction bases outside gene matches: 6. The CDR3 runs 17 residues from the cysteine to the phenylalanine. Only the CDR3 DNA stays, 51 bases, in frame from base 1. Extended through the reference TRBV7-3 and TRBJ2-1 proteins, this CDR3 yields the full variable domain: GAGVSQTPSNKVTEKGKYVELRCDPISGHTALYWYRQSLGQGPEFLIYFQGTGAADDSGLPNDRFFAVRPEGSVSTLKIQRTERGDSAVYLCASSLSGGGAAYNEQFFGPGTRLTVL.